The clone carrying this T cell receptor (beta chain) was detected only a few times. Its antigen remains unidentified. Oncomine TCR Beta short-read sequencing was applied to DNA from cultured CD4+ T cells. TCRdb ran MiXCR on the PCR reads and lists one entry per CDR3 protein. The table lists 9,500 to 15,000 distinct CDR3 sequences, around 20% of them singletons. CDR3 length: 14 amino acids. Between the trimmed V and J ends, which lost 5 bases and 4 bases, there was a span of 12 bases. This sample stems from a study of vaccination and CD4 T cells after COVID-19. Study-level background: Control wells got either CEFX epitopes, HIV-1 Nef peptides, or no peptide at all.

Treatment in this sample: approximately nine-day PBMC culture with coronavirus spike peptide pools or control peptides (ViraFEST assay). This specimen was CD4+ T cells from blood, cultured in vitro, taken before SARS-CoV-2 vaccination. This receptor was obtained from a human donor who received a COVID-19 vaccine. This chain connects TRBV12-3 or TRBV12-4 to TRBJ1-3; no firm D call. CDR3 sequence: CASSPTRLGNTIYF. CDR3 bases: TGTGCCAGCAGTCCAACTCGACTCGGAAACACCATATATTTT.